The sequence of this T cell receptor beta chain was determined in a study of technical replicates of blood from a handful of donors. Profiling relied on immunoSEQ multiplex PCR, and the TCRdb table lists in-frame clones only, not all of them. The sample lists about 73,000 clones, 90% occurring once. Sequenced material: PBMCs. The clonotype comes from a human donor in good health. Some clones in this sample may be carry-over from other donors' samples.

This chain's CDR3 is CASSREQDRGLEQYF. As DNA, the CDR3 is TGTGCCAGCAGCCGAGAGCAGGACAGGGGGCTCGAGCAGTACTTC. This chain joins TRBV7-9 and TRBJ2-7; 11 bases are a match to TRBD1. This CDR3 spans 15 amino acids. CDR1 is SEHNR and CDR2 is FQNEAQ in the germline V gene (reference sequence). V dropped 5 bases and J dropped 6; count of bases not matched to a gene: 9.